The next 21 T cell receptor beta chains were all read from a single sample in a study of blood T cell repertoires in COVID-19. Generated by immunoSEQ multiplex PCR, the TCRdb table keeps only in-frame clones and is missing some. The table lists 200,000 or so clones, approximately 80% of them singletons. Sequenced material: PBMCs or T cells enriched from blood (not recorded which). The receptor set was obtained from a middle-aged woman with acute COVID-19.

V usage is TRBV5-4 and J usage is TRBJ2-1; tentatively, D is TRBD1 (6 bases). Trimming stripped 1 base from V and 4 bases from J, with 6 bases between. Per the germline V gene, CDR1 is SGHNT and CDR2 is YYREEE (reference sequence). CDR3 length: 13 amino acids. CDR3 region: CASSLTGYNEQFF. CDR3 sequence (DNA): TGTGCCAGCAGCTTGACAGGGTACAATGAGCAGTTCTTC.

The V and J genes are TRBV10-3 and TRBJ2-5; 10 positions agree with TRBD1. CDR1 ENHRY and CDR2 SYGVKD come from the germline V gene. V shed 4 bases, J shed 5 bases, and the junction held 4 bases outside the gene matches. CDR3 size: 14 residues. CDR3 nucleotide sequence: TGTGCCATCAGTGGACAGGGGGCGAGGGAGACCCAGTACTTC. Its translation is CAISGQGARETQYF.

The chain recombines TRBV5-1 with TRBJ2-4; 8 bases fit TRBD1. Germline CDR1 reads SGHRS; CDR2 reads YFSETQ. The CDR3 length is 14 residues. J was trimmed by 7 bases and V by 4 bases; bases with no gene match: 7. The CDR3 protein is CASSNGQGSNIQYF. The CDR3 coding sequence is TGCGCCAGCAGCAACGGACAGGGAAGCAACATTCAGTACTTC.

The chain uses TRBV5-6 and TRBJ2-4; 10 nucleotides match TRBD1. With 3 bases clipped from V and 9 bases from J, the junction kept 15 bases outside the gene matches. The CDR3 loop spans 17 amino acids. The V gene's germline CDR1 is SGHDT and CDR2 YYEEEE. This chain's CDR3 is CASSSEKETGGWGIQYF. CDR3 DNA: TGTGCCAGCAGCTCGGAAAAGGAGACAGGGGGCTGGGGCATTCAGTACTTC.

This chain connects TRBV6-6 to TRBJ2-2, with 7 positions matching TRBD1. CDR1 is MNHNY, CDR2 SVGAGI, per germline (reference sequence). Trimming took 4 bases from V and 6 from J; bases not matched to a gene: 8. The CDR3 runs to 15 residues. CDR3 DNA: TGTGCCAGCAGTTCACTCCTCCAGGGGGCCGGGGAGCTGTTTTTT. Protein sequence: CASSSLLQGAGELFF.

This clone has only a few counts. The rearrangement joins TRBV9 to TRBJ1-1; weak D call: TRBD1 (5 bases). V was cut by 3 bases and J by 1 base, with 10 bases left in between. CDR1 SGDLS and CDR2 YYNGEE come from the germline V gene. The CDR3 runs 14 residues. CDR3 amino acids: CASSGGDRNTEAFF. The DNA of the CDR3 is TGTGCCAGCAGCGGCGGGGACCGGAACACTGAAGCTTTCTTT.

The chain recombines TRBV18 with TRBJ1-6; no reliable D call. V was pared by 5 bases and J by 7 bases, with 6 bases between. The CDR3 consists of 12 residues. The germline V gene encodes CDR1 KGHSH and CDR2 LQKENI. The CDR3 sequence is CASSTGNSPLHF. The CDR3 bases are TGTGCCAGCTCAACGGGAAATTCACCCCTCCACTTT.

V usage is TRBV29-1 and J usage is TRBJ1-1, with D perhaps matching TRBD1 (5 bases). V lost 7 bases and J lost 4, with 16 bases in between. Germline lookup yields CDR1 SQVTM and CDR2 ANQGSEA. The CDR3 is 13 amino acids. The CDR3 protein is CSAGGTGGTEAFF. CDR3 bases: TGCAGCGCCGGGGGGACCGGAGGCACTGAAGCTTTCTTT.

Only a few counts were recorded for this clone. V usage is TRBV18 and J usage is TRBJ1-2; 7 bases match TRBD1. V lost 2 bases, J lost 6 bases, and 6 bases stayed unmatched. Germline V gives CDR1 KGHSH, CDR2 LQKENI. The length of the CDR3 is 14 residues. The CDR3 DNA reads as TGTGCCAGCTCACCAGTCGCAGGGGGAGATGGCTACACCTTC. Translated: CASSPVAGGDGYTF.

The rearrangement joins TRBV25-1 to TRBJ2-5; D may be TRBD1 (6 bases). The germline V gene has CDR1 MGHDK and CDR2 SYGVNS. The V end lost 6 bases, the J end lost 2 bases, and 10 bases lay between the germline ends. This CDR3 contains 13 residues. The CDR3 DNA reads TGTGCCAGCAGCGAACAGGGACAAGAGACCCAGTACTTC. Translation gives CASSEQGQETQYF.

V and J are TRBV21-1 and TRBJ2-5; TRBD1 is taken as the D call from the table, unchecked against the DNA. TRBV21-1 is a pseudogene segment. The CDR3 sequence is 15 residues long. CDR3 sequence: CASSPLGTSQETQYF. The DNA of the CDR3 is TGTGCCAGCAGCCCCCTCGGGACATCGCAAGAGACCCAGTACTTC.

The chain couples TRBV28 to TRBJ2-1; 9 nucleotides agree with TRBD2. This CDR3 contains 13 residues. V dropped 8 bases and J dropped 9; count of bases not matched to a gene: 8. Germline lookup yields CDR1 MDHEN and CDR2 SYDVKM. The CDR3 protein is CASDFAGGGEQFF. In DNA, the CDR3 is TGTGCCAGCGATTTCGCGGGAGGGGGTGAGCAGTTCTTC.

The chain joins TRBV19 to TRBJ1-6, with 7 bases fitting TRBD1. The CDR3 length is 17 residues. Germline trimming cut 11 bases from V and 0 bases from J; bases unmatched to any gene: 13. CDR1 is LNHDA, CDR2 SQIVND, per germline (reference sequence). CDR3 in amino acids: CASRAGTEDSYNSPLHF. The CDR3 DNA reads TGTGCCTCACGTGCTGGGACAGAAGACTCCTATAATTCACCCCTCCACTTT.

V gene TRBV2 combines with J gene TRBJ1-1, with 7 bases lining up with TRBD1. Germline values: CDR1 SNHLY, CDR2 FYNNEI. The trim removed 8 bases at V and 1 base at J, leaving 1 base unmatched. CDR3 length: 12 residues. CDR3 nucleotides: TGTGCCAGCCGGACAGGGAACACTGAAGCTTTCTTT. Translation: CASRTGNTEAFF.

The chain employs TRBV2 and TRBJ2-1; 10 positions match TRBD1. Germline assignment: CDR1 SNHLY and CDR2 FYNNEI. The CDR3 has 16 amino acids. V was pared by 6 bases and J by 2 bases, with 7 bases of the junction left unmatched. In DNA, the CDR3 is TGTGCCAGCAGCCCTAGGACAGGGGGGGCCTACAATGAGCAGTTCTTC. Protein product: CASSPRTGGAYNEQFF.

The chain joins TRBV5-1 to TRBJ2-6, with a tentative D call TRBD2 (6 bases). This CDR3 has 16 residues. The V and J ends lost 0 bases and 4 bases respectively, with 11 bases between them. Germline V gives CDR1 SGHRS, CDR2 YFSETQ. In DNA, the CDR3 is TGCGCCAGCAGCTTGGCAGGCGGGACCGGGGCCAACGTCCTGACTTTC. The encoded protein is CASSLAGGTGANVLTF.

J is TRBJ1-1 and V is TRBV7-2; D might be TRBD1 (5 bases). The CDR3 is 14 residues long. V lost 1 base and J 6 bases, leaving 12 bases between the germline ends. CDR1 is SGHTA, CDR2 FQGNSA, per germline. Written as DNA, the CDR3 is TGTGCCAGCAGCTTAGGTCGGGGGAGTCCTGAAGCTTTCTTT. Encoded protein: CASSLGRGSPEAFF.

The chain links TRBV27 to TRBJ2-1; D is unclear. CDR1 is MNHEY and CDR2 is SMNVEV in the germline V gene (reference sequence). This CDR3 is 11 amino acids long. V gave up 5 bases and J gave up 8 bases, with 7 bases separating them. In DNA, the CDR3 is TGTGCCAGCAGTCGACTCGATGAGCAGTTCTTC. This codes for CASSRLDEQFF.

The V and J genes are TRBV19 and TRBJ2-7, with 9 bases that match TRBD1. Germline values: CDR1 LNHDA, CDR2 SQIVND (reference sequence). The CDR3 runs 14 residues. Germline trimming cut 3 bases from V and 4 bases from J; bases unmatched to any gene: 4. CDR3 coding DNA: TGTGCCAGTAGTATTGGACAGGGGAGGTACGAGCAGTACTTC. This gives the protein CASSIGQGRYEQYF.

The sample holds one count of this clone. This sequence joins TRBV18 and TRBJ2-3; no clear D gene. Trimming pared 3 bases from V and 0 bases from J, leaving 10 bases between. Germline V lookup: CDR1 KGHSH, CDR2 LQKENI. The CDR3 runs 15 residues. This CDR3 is CASSPLTASTDTQYF. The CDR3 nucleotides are TGTGCCAGCTCACCTTTAACAGCTAGCACAGATACGCAGTATTTT.

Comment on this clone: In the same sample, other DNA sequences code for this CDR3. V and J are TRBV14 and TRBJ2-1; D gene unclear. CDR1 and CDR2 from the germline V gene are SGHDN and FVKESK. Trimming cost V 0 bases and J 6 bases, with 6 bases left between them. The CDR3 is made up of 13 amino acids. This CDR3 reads CASSQDLGNEQFF. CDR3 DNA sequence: TGTGCCAGCAGCCAAGATCTAGGCAATGAGCAGTTCTTC. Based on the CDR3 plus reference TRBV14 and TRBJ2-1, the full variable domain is EAGVTQFPSHSVIEKGQTVTLRCDPISGHDNLYWYRRVMGKEIKFLLHFVKESKQDESGMPNNRFLAERTGGTYSTLKVQPAELEDSGVYFCASSQDLGNEQFFGPGTRLTVL.